Each of the 9 T cell receptor beta chains below was sequenced from the same sample in a study of T-cell memory formation after mild COVID-19. TCRdb used MiXCR to reprocess the 5' RACE reads, holding one entry per CDR3 protein. The sample carries 350,000 to 500,000 distinct CDR3 sequences, approximately 19% recorded once. The sequencing input was PBMCs or a T cell subset sorted from them (not recorded which). Receptors were obtained from a man between 18 and 35 years old who had mild COVID-19 (a few samples of this study predate the infection). Cell type and time point are not known.

The chain is built from TRBV5-1 and TRBJ2-2; D call uncertain. V lost 1 base and J lost 2, with 9 bases in between. Germline CDR1 and CDR2: SGHRS and YFSETQ. There are 15 residues in the CDR3. CDR3 DNA sequence: TGCGCCAGCAGCTTGAGAGGTCATAACACCGGGGAGCTGTTTTTT. Amino acid sequence: CASSLRGHNTGELFF.

The gene calls are TRBV20-1 and TRBJ2-7; D is ambiguous. Germline loops: CDR1 DFQATT, CDR2 SNEGSKA (reference sequence). V lost 2 bases, J lost 1 base, and 9 bases lay in between. This CDR3 contains 13 residues. This CDR3 is CSARPETSYEQYF. The CDR3 coding sequence is TGCAGTGCTAGACCGGAGACGTCCTACGAGCAGTACTTC.

This clonotype appeared a few times. The chain recombines TRBV4-1 with TRBJ2-3; 7 bases match TRBD2. The CDR3 extends over 16 amino acids. The ends lost 3 bases at V and 2 bases at J; junction bases unmatched: 8. Germline CDR1 reads MGHRA; CDR2 reads YSYEKL. For the CDR3, the DNA is TGCGCCAGCAGCCAGGGAGGGGACTTAGTCACAGATACGCAGTATTTT. Translation: CASSQGGDLVTDTQYF.

The chain links TRBV5-1 to TRBJ2-2; D call uncertain. Trimming left V 4 bases short and J 5 bases short, with 9 bases between. CDR3 length: 13 residues. Germline loops: CDR1 SGHRS, CDR2 YFSETQ. This chain's CDR3 is CASSHGLTGELFF. CDR3 sequence (DNA): TGCGCCAGCAGCCATGGGCTAACCGGGGAGCTGTTTTTT.

The chain carries TRBV4-3 and TRBJ1-2, with 8 bases aligning to TRBD1. CDR3 length: 15 amino acids. The germline gives CDR1 LGHNA, CDR2 YSLEER. V was pared by 0 bases and J by 5 bases, with 5 bases of the junction left unmatched. CDR3 sequence: CASSQEVDREYGYTF. The CDR3 nucleotides are TGCGCCAGCAGCCAAGAAGTGGACAGGGAATATGGCTACACCTTC.

This rearrangement joins TRBV6-5 to TRBJ1-5; D gene unclear. The ends were cut back, 4 bases at V and 6 bases at J, with 13 bases in the middle. CDR3 length: 14 residues. Germline V lookup: CDR1 MNHEY, CDR2 SVGAGI. The CDR3 loop is CASSLRPDSQPQHF. In nucleotides, the CDR3 is TGTGCCAGCAGTTTACGCCCGGATTCTCAGCCCCAGCATTTT.

This clonotype was observed a few times. The chain has TRBV5-5 and TRBJ2-7, with 14 bases matching TRBD2. V was pared by 3 bases and J by 2 bases, with 1 base of the junction left unmatched. The CDR3 has 15 residues. CDR1 and CDR2 from the germline V gene are SGHKS and YYEKEE (reference sequence). CDR3 in DNA: TGTGCCAGCAGCTCGGGACTAGCGGGGGCCTACGAGCAGTACTTC. Amino acid sequence: CASSSGLAGAYEQYF.

The V gene is TRBV5-1, the J gene TRBJ1-2; D ambiguous. This CDR3 contains 14 residues. Germline V gene sequence: CDR1 SGHRS, CDR2 YFSETQ. The V and J ends lost 0 bases and 4 bases respectively, with 10 bases between them. The CDR3 sequence is CASSLAAGTYGYTF. CDR3 nucleotide sequence: TGCGCCAGCAGCTTGGCGGCAGGAACCTATGGCTACACCTTC.

The rearrangement joins TRBV4-2 to TRBJ1-6; TRBD1 is a possible D gene (6 bases). The CDR3 spans 16 residues. Germline assignment: CDR1 LGHNA and CDR2 YNFKEQ. Trimming left V 1 base short and J 10 bases short, with 17 bases between. The CDR3: CASSQVGQGLYSPLHF. DNA of the CDR3: TGTGCCAGCAGCCAAGTCGGCCAGGGGTTGTACTCACCCCTCCACTTT.